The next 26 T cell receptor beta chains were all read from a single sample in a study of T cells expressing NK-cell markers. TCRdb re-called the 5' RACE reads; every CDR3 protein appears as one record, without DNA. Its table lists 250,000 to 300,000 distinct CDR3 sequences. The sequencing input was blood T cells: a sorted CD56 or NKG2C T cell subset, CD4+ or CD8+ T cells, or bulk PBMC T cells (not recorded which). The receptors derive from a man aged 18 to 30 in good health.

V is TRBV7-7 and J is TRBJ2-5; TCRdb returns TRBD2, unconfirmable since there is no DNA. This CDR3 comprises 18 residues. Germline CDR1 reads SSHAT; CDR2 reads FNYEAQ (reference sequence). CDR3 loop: CASSLGRLGTDPSETQYF.

The CDR3 loop is CASRKQALGTEAFF. The chain has TRBV11-2 and TRBJ1-1. This CDR3 is 14 amino acids long. The germline V gene has CDR1 SGHAT and CDR2 FQNNGV.

The CDR3 sequence is CASKVMGTGELFF. The genes are TRBV12-3 or TRBV12-4 and TRBJ2-2. CDR3 size: 13 residues.

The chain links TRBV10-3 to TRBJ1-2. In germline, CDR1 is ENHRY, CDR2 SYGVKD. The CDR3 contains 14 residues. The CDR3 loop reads CAISDRDPDYGYTF.

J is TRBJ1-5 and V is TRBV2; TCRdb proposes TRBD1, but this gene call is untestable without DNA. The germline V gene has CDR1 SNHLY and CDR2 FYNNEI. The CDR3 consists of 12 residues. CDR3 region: CASQGGNQPQHF.

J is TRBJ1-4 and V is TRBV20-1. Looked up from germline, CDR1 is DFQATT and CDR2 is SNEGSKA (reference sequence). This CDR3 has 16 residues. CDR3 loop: CSARSVASVRNEKLFF.

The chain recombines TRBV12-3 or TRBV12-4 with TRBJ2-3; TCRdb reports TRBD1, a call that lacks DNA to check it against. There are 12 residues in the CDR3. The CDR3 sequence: CASSSGTGEQYF.

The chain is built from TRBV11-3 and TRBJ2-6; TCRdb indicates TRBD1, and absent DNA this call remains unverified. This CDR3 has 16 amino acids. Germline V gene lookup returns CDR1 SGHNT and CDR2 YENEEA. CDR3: CASSPPGGNGANVLTF.

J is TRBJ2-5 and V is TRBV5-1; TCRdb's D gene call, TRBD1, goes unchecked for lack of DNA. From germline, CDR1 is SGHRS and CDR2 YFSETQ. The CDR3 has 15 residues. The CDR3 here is CASSPATGGVETQYF.

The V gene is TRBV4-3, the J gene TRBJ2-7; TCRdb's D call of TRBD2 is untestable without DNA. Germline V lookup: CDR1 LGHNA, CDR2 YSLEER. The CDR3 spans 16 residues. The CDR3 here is CASSQTLQPDGYEQYF.

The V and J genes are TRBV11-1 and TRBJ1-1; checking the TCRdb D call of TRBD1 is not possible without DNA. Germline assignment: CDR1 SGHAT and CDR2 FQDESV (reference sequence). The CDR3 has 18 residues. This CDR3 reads CASSPISVTGTLNTEAFF.

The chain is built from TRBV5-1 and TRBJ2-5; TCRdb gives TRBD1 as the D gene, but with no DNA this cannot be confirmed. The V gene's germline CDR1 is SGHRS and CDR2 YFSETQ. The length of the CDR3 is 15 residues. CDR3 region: CASGPGTTYQETQYF.

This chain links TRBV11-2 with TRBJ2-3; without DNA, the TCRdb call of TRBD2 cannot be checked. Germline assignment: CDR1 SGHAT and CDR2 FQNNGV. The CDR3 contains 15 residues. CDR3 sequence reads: CASSRLVHRTDTQYF. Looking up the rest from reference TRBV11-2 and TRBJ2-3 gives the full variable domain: EAGVAQSPRYKIIEKRQSVAFWCNPISGHATLYWYQQILGQGPKLLIQFQNNGVVDDSQLPKDRFSAERLKGVDSTLKIQPAKLEDSAVYLCASSRLVHRTDTQYFGPGTRLTVL.

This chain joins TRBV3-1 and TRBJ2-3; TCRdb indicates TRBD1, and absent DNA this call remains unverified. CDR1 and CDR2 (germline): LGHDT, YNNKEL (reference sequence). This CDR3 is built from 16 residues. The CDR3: CASSSRGAGGGDTQYF.

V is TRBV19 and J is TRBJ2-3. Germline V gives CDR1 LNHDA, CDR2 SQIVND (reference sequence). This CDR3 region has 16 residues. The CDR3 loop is CASSIGSADSTDTQYF.

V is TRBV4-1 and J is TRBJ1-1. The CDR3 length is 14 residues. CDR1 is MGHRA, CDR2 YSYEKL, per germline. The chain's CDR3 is CASSQGGGVTEAFF.

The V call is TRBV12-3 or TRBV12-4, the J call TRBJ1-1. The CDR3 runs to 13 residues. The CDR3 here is CATQKQSNTEAFF.

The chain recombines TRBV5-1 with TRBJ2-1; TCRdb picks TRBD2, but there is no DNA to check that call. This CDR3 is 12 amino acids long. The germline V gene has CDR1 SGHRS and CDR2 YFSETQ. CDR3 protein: CASRSGSSPQFF.

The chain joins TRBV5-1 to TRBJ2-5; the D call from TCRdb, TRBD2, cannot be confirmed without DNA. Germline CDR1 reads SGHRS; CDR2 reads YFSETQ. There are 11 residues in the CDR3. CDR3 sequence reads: CASSLVLDLYF.

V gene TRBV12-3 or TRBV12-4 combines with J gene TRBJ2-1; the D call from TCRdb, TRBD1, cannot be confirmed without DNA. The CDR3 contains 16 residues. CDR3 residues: CASTPGGGSSYNEQFF.

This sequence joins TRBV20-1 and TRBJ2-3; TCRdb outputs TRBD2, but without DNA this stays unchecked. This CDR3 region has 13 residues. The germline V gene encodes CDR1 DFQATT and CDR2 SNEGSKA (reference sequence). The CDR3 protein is CSKRDSHRDTQYF.

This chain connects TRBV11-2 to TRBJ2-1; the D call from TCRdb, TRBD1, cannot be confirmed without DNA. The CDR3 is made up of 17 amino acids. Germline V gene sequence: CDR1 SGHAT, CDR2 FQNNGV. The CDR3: CASSLFRRGEAYNEQFF.

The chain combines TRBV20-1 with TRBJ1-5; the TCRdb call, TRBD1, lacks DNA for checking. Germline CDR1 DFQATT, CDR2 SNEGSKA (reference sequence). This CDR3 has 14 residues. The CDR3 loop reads CSARTGGRNQPQHF.

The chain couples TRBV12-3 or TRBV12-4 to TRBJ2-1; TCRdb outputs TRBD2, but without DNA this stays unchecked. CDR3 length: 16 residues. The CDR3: CASRRTSGRGYNEQFF.

CDR3 in amino acids: CSATPNRPSYNEQFF. This chain links TRBV20-1 with TRBJ2-1. The CDR3 runs 15 residues. Germline lookup yields CDR1 DFQATT and CDR2 SNEGSKA (reference sequence).

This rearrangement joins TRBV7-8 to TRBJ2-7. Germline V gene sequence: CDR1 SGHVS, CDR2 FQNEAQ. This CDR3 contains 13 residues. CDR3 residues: CASSPTPDYEQYF. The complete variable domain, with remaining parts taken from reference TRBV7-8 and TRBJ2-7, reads GAGVSQSPRYKVAKRGQDVALRCDPISGHVSLFWYQQALGQGPEFLTYFQNEAQLDKSGLPSDRFFAERPEGSVSTLKIQRTQQEDSAVYLCASSPTPDYEQYFGPGTRLTVT.